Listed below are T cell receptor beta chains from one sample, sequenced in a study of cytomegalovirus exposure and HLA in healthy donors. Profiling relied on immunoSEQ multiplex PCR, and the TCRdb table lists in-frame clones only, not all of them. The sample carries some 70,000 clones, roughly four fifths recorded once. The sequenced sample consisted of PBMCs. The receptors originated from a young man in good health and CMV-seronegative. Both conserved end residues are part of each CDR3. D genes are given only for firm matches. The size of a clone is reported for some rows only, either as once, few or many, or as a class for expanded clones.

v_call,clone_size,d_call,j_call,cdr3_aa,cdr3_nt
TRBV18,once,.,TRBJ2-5,CASSPGQGETQYF,TGTGCCAGCTCACCAGGCCAGGGGGAGACCCAGTACTTC
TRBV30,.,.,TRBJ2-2,CAWSVLGHRAGELFF,TGTGCCTGGAGTGTATTGGGGCACAGGGCCGGGGAGCTGTTTTTT
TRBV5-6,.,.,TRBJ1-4,CASSSYQALEGEKLFF,TGTGCCAGCAGCTCCTATCAGGCTCTGGAAGGTGAAAAACTGTTTTTT
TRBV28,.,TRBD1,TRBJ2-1,CASTTRDRDYNEQFF,TGTGCCAGCACTACACGGGACAGGGATTACAATGAGCAGTTCTTC
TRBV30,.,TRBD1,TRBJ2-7,CAWGGQGRREEQYF,TGTGCCTGGGGGGGACAGGGCAGACGTGAAGAGCAGTACTTC
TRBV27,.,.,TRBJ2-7,CASSLLGGEQYF,TGTGCCAGCAGTTTATTGGGGGGCGAGCAGTACTTC
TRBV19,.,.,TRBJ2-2,CASSHGELFF,TGTGCCAGTAGTCACGGGGAGCTGTTTTTT
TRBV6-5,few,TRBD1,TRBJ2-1,CASTETTGAQFF,TGTGCCAGCACCGAAACGACAGGGGCGCAGTTCTTC
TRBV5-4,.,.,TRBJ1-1,CASSRQVSNTEAFF,TGTGCCAGCAGCCGACAGGTCTCGAACACTGAAGCTTTCTTT
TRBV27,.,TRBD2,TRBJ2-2,CASSLLAPLRGGSGELFF,TGTGCCAGCAGTTTACTGGCCCCCCTGCGGGGGGGTTCCGGGGAGCTGTTTTTT
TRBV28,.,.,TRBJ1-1,CASNAGRTEAFF,TGTGCCAGCAATGCAGGGCGGACTGAAGCTTTCTTT
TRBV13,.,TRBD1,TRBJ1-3,CASRQGDPGNTIYF,TGTGCCAGCAGACAGGGGGATCCTGGAAACACCATATATTTT
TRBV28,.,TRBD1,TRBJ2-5,CASSPRLAGGFETQYF,TGTGCCAGCAGTCCCCGATTAGCAGGGGGCTTTGAGACCCAGTACTTC
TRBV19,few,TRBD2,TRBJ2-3,CASSIGTGGPADTQYF,TGTGCCAGTAGTATAGGGACGGGAGGGCCAGCAGATACGCAGTATTTT
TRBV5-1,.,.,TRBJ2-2,CASSLVGTFTGELFF,TGCGCCAGCAGCTTGGTTGGGACTTTCACCGGGGAGCTGTTTTTT
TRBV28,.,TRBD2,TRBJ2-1,CASSLLGLARREQFF,TGTGCCAGCAGTCTCCTGGGACTAGCAAGGCGAGAGCAGTTCTTC
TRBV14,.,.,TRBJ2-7,CASSPSGLLGEQYF,TGTGCCAGCAGCCCATCCGGACTGCTAGGCGAGCAGTACTTC
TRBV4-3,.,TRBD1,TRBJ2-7,CASSQERQGFYEQYF,TGCGCCAGCAGCCAAGAACGACAGGGATTCTACGAGCAGTACTTC
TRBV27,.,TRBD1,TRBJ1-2,CASSGWGTGGNYGYTF,TGTGCCAGCAGTGGATGGGGGACAGGGGGCAACTATGGCTACACCTTC
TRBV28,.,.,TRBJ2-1,CASRSDRPNEQFF,TGTGCCAGCAGGTCCGACAGGCCCAATGAGCAGTTCTTC
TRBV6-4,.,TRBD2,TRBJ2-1,CASSDSSGSSNEQFF,TGTGCCAGCAGTGACTCTAGCGGGAGTAGTAATGAGCAGTTCTTC
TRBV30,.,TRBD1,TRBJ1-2,CAWGQAYGYTF,TGTGCCTGGGGACAGGCATATGGCTACACCTTC
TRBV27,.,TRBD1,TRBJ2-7,CASSFGTGAYEQYF,TGTGCCAGCAGTTTCGGGACAGGGGCGTACGAGCAGTACTTC
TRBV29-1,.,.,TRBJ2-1,CSVDIRGAYNEQFF,TGCAGCGTTGATATCCGCGGGGCCTACAATGAGCAGTTCTTC
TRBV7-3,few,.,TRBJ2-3,CASREADRDTQYF,TGTGCCAGCAGAGAAGCGGACAGAGATACGCAGTATTTT
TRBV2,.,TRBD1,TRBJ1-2,CASSVQSGTGYGYTF,TGTGCCAGCAGTGTCCAATCAGGGACAGGCTATGGCTACACCTTC
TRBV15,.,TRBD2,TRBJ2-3,CATSREAGGADTQYF,TGTGCCACCAGCAGAGAGGCGGGAGGGGCGGATACGCAGTATTTT
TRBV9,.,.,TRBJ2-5,CASSPQGWGETQYF,TGTGCCAGCAGCCCCCAGGGGTGGGGAGAGACCCAGTACTTC
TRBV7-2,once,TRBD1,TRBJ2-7,CASSLAGQGYEQYF,TGTGCCAGCAGCTTAGCGGGACAGGGATACGAGCAGTACTTC
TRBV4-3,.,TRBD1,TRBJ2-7,CASSPRTGPYEQYF,TGCGCCAGCAGCCCAAGGACAGGGCCCTACGAGCAGTACTTC
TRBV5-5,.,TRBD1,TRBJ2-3,CASSRGQGANTQYF,TGTGCCAGCAGCAGAGGACAGGGGGCAAATACGCAGTATTTT
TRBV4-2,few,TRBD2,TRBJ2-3,CASSQDRLAGMGNTQYF,TGTGCCAGCAGCCAAGATAGACTAGCGGGAATGGGGAATACGCAGTATTTT
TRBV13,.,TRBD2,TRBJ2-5,CASSPGGVYQETQYF,TGTGCCAGCAGCCCCGGGGGGGTGTACCAAGAGACCCAGTACTTC
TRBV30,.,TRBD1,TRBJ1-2,CAWSAAGTGKLYGYTF,TGTGCCTGGAGCGCCGCCGGGACAGGGAAACTCTATGGCTACACCTTC
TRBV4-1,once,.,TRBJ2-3,CASSQETGTYTDTQYF,TGCGCCAGCAGCCAAGAGACCGGGACTTACACAGATACGCAGTATTTT
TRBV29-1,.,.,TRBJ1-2,CSATGVGGYTF,TGCAGCGCAACGGGGGTTGGTGGCTACACCTTC
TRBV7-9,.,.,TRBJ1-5,CASSLDLGQPQHF,TGTGCCAGCAGCTTGGACTTGGGACAGCCCCAGCATTTT
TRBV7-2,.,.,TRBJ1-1,CASSSGFWYTEAFF,TGTGCCAGCAGCTCGGGATTTTGGTACACTGAAGCTTTCTTT
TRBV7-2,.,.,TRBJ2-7,CASSLVHTSYEQYF,TGTGCCAGCAGCTTAGTGCACACCTCCTACGAGCAGTACTTC
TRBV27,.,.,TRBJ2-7,CASSLQGNSYEQYF,TGTGCCAGCAGCTTGCAGGGGAACTCCTACGAGCAGTACTTC
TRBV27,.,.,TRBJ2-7,CASSPYRAYEQYF,TGTGCCAGCAGTCCTTACAGGGCCTACGAGCAGTACTTC
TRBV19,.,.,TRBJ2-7,CASSLRAVASYEQYF,TGTGCCAGTAGCCTTCGGGCAGTAGCGTCCTACGAGCAGTACTTC
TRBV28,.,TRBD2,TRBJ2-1,CASSFPSGRGSSYNEQFF,TGTGCCAGCAGTTTCCCTAGCGGGAGGGGGAGCTCCTACAATGAGCAGTTCTTC
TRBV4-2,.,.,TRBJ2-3,CASSQEAGLPSTDTQYF,TGTGCCAGCAGCCAAGAGGCAGGCCTTCCTAGCACAGATACGCAGTATTTT
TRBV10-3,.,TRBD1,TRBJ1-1,CAIRKRTGDTEAFF,TGTGCCATCAGGAAAAGGACAGGGGACACTGAAGCTTTCTTT
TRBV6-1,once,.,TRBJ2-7,CASSEVALEQYF,TGTGCCAGCAGTGAAGTGGCTCTCGAGCAGTACTTC
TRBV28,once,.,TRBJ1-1,CASSFWAGNTEAFF,TGTGCCAGCAGCTTCTGGGCGGGTAACACTGAAGCTTTCTTT
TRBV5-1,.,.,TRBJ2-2,CASSLTTDRFVGELFF,TGCGCCAGCAGCTTGACAACTGACAGATTCGTCGGGGAGCTGTTTTTT
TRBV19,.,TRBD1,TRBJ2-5,CASSTAPTGVTQETQYF,TGTGCCAGTAGTACGGCCCCGACAGGGGTGACGCAAGAGACCCAGTACTTC